This is a list of T cell receptor beta chains from one sample in a study of blood T cell repertoires in COVID-19. The table came from immunoSEQ multiplex PCR; TCRdb's copy has only in-frame clones and leaves some out. Of a few hundred thousand clones listed, roughly 87% are singletons. Sequencing used PBMCs or T cells enriched from blood (not recorded which). These receptors were taken from a man younger than 35 who had recovered from COVID-19. CDR3s include the opening cysteine and the closing phenylalanine or tryptophan.

TRBV3-1/TRBV3-2,TRBJ2-1,CASSFGTSGSKQFF
TRBV2,TRBJ1-6,CASSSRNSPLHF
TRBV5-1,TRBJ1-2,CASSLEGNYGYTF
TRBV5-6,TRBJ1-4,CASSRRGGSEKLFF
TRBV18,TRBJ1-1,CASSPKTYSYMGTEAFF
TRBV7-3,TRBJ1-1,CASSPQTGHEAFF
TRBV6-5,TRBJ2-7,CASRPGTGGRDEQYF
TRBV18,TRBJ1-5,CASSAARTGDLSNQPQHF
TRBV6-4,TRBJ1-2,CASSDRPDRVGGYTF
TRBV10-3,TRBJ2-1,CAIGSSGNVNNEQFF
TRBV12-5,TRBJ1-1,CASGLSRWSPEAFF
TRBV29-1,TRBJ1-2,CSVEGQFVFGYTF
TRBV5-1,TRBJ1-2,CASSLETGAYGYTF
TRBV28,TRBJ2-1,CASSSSHRVAGLDNEQFF
TRBV4-1,TRBJ1-2,CASSQGLFTDRRKSNYGYTF
TRBV9,TRBJ2-2,CASSVQTSGSNTGELFF
TRBV18,TRBJ2-2,CASSPYSGTGASGELFF
TRBV11-3,TRBJ2-7,CASSPGRDTQQYF
TRBV4-1,TRBJ2-3,CASSQEQFRGGTPWGTDTQYF
TRBV4-1,TRBJ2-3,CASSLGQATDTQYF
TRBV15,TRBJ2-3,CATSREGLRQGRTDTQYF
TRBV7-2,TRBJ2-5,CASSLKAGASGETQYF
TRBV5-4,TRBJ1-1,CASSLQQPNTEAFF
TRBV5-6,TRBJ2-3,CASSGRLAGEVTDTQYF
TRBV9,TRBJ2-6,CASSRGPNSGANVLTF